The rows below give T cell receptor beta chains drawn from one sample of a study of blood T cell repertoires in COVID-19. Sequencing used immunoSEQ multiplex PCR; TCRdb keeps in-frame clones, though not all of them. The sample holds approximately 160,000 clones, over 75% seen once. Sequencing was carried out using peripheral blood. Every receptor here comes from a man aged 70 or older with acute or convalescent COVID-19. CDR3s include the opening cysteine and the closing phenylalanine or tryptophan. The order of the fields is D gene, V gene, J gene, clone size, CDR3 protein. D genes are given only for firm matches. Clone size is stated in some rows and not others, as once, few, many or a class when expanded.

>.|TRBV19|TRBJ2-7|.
CASSIQGYEQYF
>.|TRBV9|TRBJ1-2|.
CASSESTGTNGYGYTF
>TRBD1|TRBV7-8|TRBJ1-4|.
CASSNRGIGEKLFF
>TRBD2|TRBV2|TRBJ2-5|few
CASSEMPGGAQYF
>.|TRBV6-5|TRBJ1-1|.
CASRSDKGHTEAFF
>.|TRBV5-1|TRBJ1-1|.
CASSLDAQQLNTEAFF
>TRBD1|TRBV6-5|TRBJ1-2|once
CASSYTGQGYGYTF
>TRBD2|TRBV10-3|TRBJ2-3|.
CAIRGQAGGTDTQYF
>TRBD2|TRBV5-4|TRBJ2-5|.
CASSFQRGSGETQYF
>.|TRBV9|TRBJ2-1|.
CASTPTAGNEQFF
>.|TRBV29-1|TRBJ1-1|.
CSVGAANTEAFF
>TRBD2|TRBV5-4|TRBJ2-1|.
CASSLVSGRLDEQFF
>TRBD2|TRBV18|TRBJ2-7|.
CASSPPSSGFYEQYF
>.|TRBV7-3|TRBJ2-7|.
CASSPRGTLVSEQYF